Listed below are T cell receptor beta chains from one sample, sequenced in a study of T cell repertoires in cytomegalovirus infection. TCRdb ran MiXCR on the reads and lists one entry per CDR3 protein. The repertoire includes around 770,000 distinct CDR3 sequences, under 35% of them detected once, and around 12% sits in the top ten. These TCRs are of unknown antigen specificity. The input for sequencing was cultured CD8+ T cells from PBMCs, taken from culture after CMV antigen stimulation. Source of these receptors: a human donor in good health (CMV status not recorded). Some clones in this sample may be carry-over from other donors' samples. CDR3s include the opening cysteine and the closing phenylalanine or tryptophan. Fields, in order: D gene, clone size, J gene, V gene, CDR3 DNA, CDR3 protein. A D gene is named only where the DNA matches it firmly. A row's size may be missing; if present it is once, few, many or a size class.

d_gene: -; abundance: -; j_gene: TRBJ1-5; v_gene: TRBV2; CDR3nt: TGTGCCAGCACCTGGGACGGGACCAGCAATCAGCCCCAGCATTTT; CDR3aa: CASTWDGTSNQPQHF
d_gene: -; abundance: -; j_gene: TRBJ2-3; v_gene: TRBV4-1; CDR3nt: TGCGCCAGCAGCCAGTTCACCCTGGGTGGAGATACGCAGTATTTT; CDR3aa: CASSQFTLGGDTQYF
d_gene: -; abundance: few; j_gene: TRBJ2-1; v_gene: TRBV6-2/TRBV6-3; CDR3nt: TGTGCCAGCAGTTCGGACAGCCGGTCCTACAATGAGCAGTTCTTC; CDR3aa: CASSSDSRSYNEQFF
d_gene: -; abundance: many; j_gene: TRBJ1-5; v_gene: TRBV7-8; CDR3nt: TGTGCCAGCAGCCTCCCGGGGGGCACAAATAGCAATCAGCCCCAGCATTTT; CDR3aa: CASSLPGGTNSNQPQHF
d_gene: -; abundance: -; j_gene: TRBJ1-2; v_gene: TRBV28; CDR3nt: TGTGCCAGCAGTTTAGGGGTTCGGTATGGCTACACCTTC; CDR3aa: CASSLGVRYGYTF
d_gene: -; abundance: -; j_gene: TRBJ1-2; v_gene: TRBV6-6; CDR3nt: TGTGCCAGCAGTTACTCGAATAGGGAACGGACCTATGGCTACACCTTC; CDR3aa: CASSYSNRERTYGYTF
d_gene: TRBD1; abundance: few; j_gene: TRBJ1-3; v_gene: TRBV7-6; CDR3nt: TGTGCCAGCAGCTCCGGGACAGGGCCCAGCTCTGGAAACACCATATATTTT; CDR3aa: CASSSGTGPSSGNTIYF
d_gene: -; abundance: -; j_gene: TRBJ2-1; v_gene: TRBV20-1; CDR3nt: TGCAGTGCCCGGACCCTTAGCTCCTACAATGAGCAGTTCTTC; CDR3aa: CSARTLSSYNEQFF
d_gene: -; abundance: -; j_gene: TRBJ1-5; v_gene: TRBV19; CDR3nt: TGTGCCAGTAGTCTCCTGGACGGGGGTCAGCCCCAGCATTTT; CDR3aa: CASSLLDGGQPQHF
d_gene: -; abundance: -; j_gene: TRBJ1-4; v_gene: TRBV4-1; CDR3nt: TGCGCCAGCAGCCAAGAACCAGGGGCTAATGAAAAACTGTTTTTT; CDR3aa: CASSQEPGANEKLFF
d_gene: -; abundance: many; j_gene: TRBJ2-1; v_gene: TRBV7-6; CDR3nt: TGTGCCAGCAGCCCTGGTGAGGACTACAATGAGCAGTTCTTC; CDR3aa: CASSPGEDYNEQFF
d_gene: TRBD2; abundance: -; j_gene: TRBJ2-5; v_gene: TRBV7-4; CDR3nt: TGTGCCAGCAGCTTAGGGGATTGGGCTAGCGGGGGAGAGTTCCAAGAGACCCAGTACTTC; CDR3aa: CASSLGDWASGGEFQETQYF
d_gene: -; abundance: -; j_gene: TRBJ2-1; v_gene: TRBV4-1; CDR3nt: TGCGCCAGCAGCCAAGAGCTCAAGCCGGCCGAGCAGTTCTTC; CDR3aa: CASSQELKPAEQFF
d_gene: -; abundance: many; j_gene: TRBJ2-1; v_gene: TRBV7-9; CDR3nt: TGTGCCAGCAGCCTCAGGTACGCTGAGCAGTTCTTC; CDR3aa: CASSLRYAEQFF
d_gene: TRBD1; abundance: many; j_gene: TRBJ1-5; v_gene: TRBV12-3/TRBV12-4; CDR3nt: TGTGCCAGCAGCAGTACAGGGGTTGGCAATCAGCCCCAGCATTTT; CDR3aa: CASSSTGVGNQPQHF
d_gene: TRBD1; abundance: -; j_gene: TRBJ2-2; v_gene: TRBV24-1; CDR3nt: TGTGCCACCAGTGATCACAGGGGGCTCGACACCGGGGAGCTGTTTTTT; CDR3aa: CATSDHRGLDTGELFF
d_gene: -; abundance: -; j_gene: TRBJ2-6; v_gene: TRBV24-1; CDR3nt: TGTGCCACCAGTGATCCACTGGGTACGCATACCCCCTCTGGGGCCAACGTCCTGACTTTC; CDR3aa: CATSDPLGTHTPSGANVLTF
d_gene: -; abundance: -; j_gene: TRBJ1-6; v_gene: TRBV19; CDR3nt: TGTGCCAGTAGTATGGGGCAGGATAATTCACCCCTCCACTTT; CDR3aa: CASSMGQDNSPLHF
d_gene: -; abundance: -; j_gene: TRBJ2-1; v_gene: TRBV6-2/TRBV6-3; CDR3nt: TGTGCCAGCAGTTACTCGATACGACGGGGGAAGTTCTTC; CDR3aa: CASSYSIRRGKFF
d_gene: TRBD1; abundance: -; j_gene: TRBJ1-1; v_gene: TRBV9; CDR3nt: TGTGCCAGCAGCGCCTTTGACAGGGCGGACACTGAAGCTTTCTTT; CDR3aa: CASSAFDRADTEAFF
d_gene: -; abundance: few; j_gene: TRBJ1-1; v_gene: TRBV6-5; CDR3nt: TGTGCCAGCAGTTACTCGATAGATCTTCCTGAAGCTTTCTTT; CDR3aa: CASSYSIDLPEAFF
d_gene: TRBD1; abundance: -; j_gene: TRBJ1-6; v_gene: TRBV7-9; CDR3nt: TGTGCCAGCAGCCGGGACAGGGTCTCTTATAATTCACCCCTCCACTTT; CDR3aa: CASSRDRVSYNSPLHF
d_gene: -; abundance: -; j_gene: TRBJ1-6; v_gene: TRBV10-3; CDR3nt: TGTGCCATCAGCTCTCGGGGTTCACCCCTCCACTTT; CDR3aa: CAISSRGSPLHF
d_gene: -; abundance: -; j_gene: TRBJ2-1; v_gene: TRBV27; CDR3nt: TGTGCCAGCAGTCCCCTCCTGGGCAATGAGCAGTTCTTC; CDR3aa: CASSPLLGNEQFF
d_gene: -; abundance: many; j_gene: TRBJ2-3; v_gene: TRBV7-9; CDR3nt: TGTGCCAGCAGGCCTACGATAGGAGGACTCCACACAGATACGCAGTATTTT; CDR3aa: CASRPTIGGLHTDTQYF
d_gene: -; abundance: -; j_gene: TRBJ2-5; v_gene: TRBV4-2; CDR3nt: TGTGCCAGCAGCCAAGATTGGGTCGGGACGGATCCCCGAGAGACCCAGTACTTC; CDR3aa: CASSQDWVGTDPRETQYF
d_gene: -; abundance: -; j_gene: TRBJ1-3; v_gene: TRBV7-6; CDR3nt: TGTGCCAGCAGCCGACGGGACACTGGAAACACCATATATTTT; CDR3aa: CASSRRDTGNTIYF
d_gene: -; abundance: few; j_gene: TRBJ2-7; v_gene: TRBV7-2; CDR3nt: TGTGCCAGCAGTTGGACCCAAGCGGGCGAGCAGTACTTC; CDR3aa: CASSWTQAGEQYF
d_gene: TRBD2; abundance: -; j_gene: TRBJ2-5; v_gene: TRBV7-9; CDR3nt: TGTGCCAGCAGCTCTCCGGGACTAGCCAAAGAGACCCAGTACTTC; CDR3aa: CASSSPGLAKETQYF
d_gene: -; abundance: -; j_gene: TRBJ1-6; v_gene: TRBV6-1; CDR3nt: TGTGCCAGCAGCACCGGGACTCAAAGCTCCTATAATTCACCCCTCCACTTT; CDR3aa: CASSTGTQSSYNSPLHF
d_gene: -; abundance: few; j_gene: TRBJ1-1; v_gene: TRBV19; CDR3nt: TGTGCCACCAGCAGGGTGGTTGGCACTGAAGCTTTCTTT; CDR3aa: CATSRVVGTEAFF
d_gene: -; abundance: few; j_gene: TRBJ1-4; v_gene: TRBV4-3; CDR3nt: TGCGCCAGCAGCCAAGTCCCTCGGGACGCAACTAATGAAAAACTGTTTTTT; CDR3aa: CASSQVPRDATNEKLFF
d_gene: -; abundance: few; j_gene: TRBJ1-2; v_gene: TRBV6-5; CDR3nt: TGTGCCAGCAGCCCCGACAGGCCAAACTATGGCTACACCTTC; CDR3aa: CASSPDRPNYGYTF
d_gene: -; abundance: few; j_gene: TRBJ1-2; v_gene: TRBV25-1; CDR3nt: TGTGCCAGCAGTGAACCCGTCGGAGAGGCGTATGGCTACACCTTC; CDR3aa: CASSEPVGEAYGYTF